A selection of T cell receptor beta chains follows, all from one sample in a study of CXCR3-negative and CXCR3-positive naive CD8 T cells. Using the 5' RACE reads, TCRdb records one entry per CDR3 protein without DNA. There are approximately 120,000 distinct CDR3 sequences in the sample, with about 0.35% held by the top ten. What was sequenced was naive CXCR3+ CD8+ T cells from blood. The receptors originated from a human donor in good health. Some clones in this sample may be carry-over from other donors' samples. Each CDR3 is given with its conserved first and last residue.

length	V	J	CDR3
16	TRBV28	TRBJ2-1	CASSRTGPGLYNEQFF
16	TRBV5-6	TRBJ2-3	CASSLIRSGAGDTQYF
13	TRBV20-1	TRBJ2-1	CSATGTGYNEQFF
12	TRBV6-2/TRBV6-3	TRBJ2-1	CASEEGYNEQFF
18	TRBV4-3	TRBJ2-3	CASSQDVLGARSTDTQYF
13	TRBV29-1	TRBJ1-4	CSVETGANEKLFF
14	TRBV7-9	TRBJ2-1	CASRDGGTAGEQFF
14	TRBV5-1	TRBJ2-7	CASSAETGSYEQYF
14	TRBV5-1	TRBJ2-7	CASSLERSSYEQYF
17	TRBV10-3	TRBJ1-1	CAISEGTGPKRDTEAFF
15	TRBV29-1	TRBJ1-1	CSVAGTGGLDTEAFF
14	TRBV25-1	TRBJ2-5	CASTPEMGPETQYF
14	TRBV10-3	TRBJ2-3	CAISELADTDTQYF
14	TRBV10-2	TRBJ2-7	CASSSGTPRHEQYF
15	TRBV7-3	TRBJ2-3	CASSLLDRQADTQYF
15	TRBV27	TRBJ2-2	CASSVGQGNTGELFF
15	TRBV9	TRBJ2-3	CASSPGQAFTDTQYF
14	TRBV20-1	TRBJ2-7	CSAKAGGGFYEQYF
16	TRBV6-6	TRBJ2-5	CASSYSIAGVRETQYF
17	TRBV2	TRBJ2-3	CASSEGLLAGSTDTQYF
13	TRBV5-5	TRBJ2-7	CASSLPGAYEQYF
13	TRBV6-4	TRBJ1-2	CASSDRTGRGYTF
15	TRBV12-3/TRBV12-4	TRBJ2-7	CASSFQVRGLYEQYF
12	TRBV28	TRBJ2-7	CASSFDRGEEYF
18	TRBV3-1	TRBJ2-1	CASSQDQRTGGSYNEQFF
16	TRBV7-9	TRBJ2-7	CASSLRPGLAGEEQYF
14	TRBV21-1	TRBJ2-4	CASSKDLGPDIQYF
14	TRBV20-1	TRBJ2-7	CSAKRRISSYEQYF
17	TRBV20-1	TRBJ2-1	CSAIGSGRDLDYNEQFF
14	TRBV20-1	TRBJ1-2	CSARDAGRNYGYTF
17	TRBV19	TRBJ1-5	CASSIVGQDLSNQPQHF
12	TRBV29-1	TRBJ2-2	CSVEGNTGELFF
15	TRBV15	TRBJ2-5	CATSRPRGVGETQYF
14	TRBV12-3/TRBV12-4	TRBJ2-7	CASSAGTGGWEQYF
13	TRBV6-2/TRBV6-3	TRBJ2-1	CASASGVENEQFF
18	TRBV20-1	TRBJ1-5	CSARARTGNIYSNQPQHF
18	TRBV6-6	TRBJ2-3	CASRPLPGQGRGTDTQYF
13	TRBV28	TRBJ2-7	CASSRPRSYEQYF
15	TRBV7-3	TRBJ2-5	CASTLTGAGAETQYF